A single sample gave rise to the 28 T cell receptor beta chains below, sequenced in a study of T cell changes during pregnancy in multiple sclerosis. Some clones are missing from TCRdb's copy, which holds only in-frame ones; the method was immunoSEQ multiplex PCR. Among around 49,000 clones listed, about 95% were seen once. Specimen: CD8+ T cells from peripheral blood mononuclear cells, collected in the first trimester of pregnancy. The receptors come from a female donor with multiple sclerosis, enrolled in a pregnancy study.

This chain uses TRBV5-4 with TRBJ2-1; 9 bases match TRBD2. The V gene end was trimmed by 3 bases and the J gene end by 7 bases; junction bases not matched to a gene: 5. This CDR3 region has 14 residues. CDR1 and CDR2 (germline): SGHNT, YYREEE (reference sequence). Written as DNA, the CDR3 is TGTGCCAGCAGCTCGGGACTAGCATGGAATGAGCAGTTCTTC. It is translated as CASSSGLAWNEQFF.

As to this clone: Within the sample, other DNA sequences also encode this same CDR3. The chain has TRBV9 and TRBJ2-1, with TRBD2 matching over 7 bases. V shed 0 bases, J shed 7 bases, and the junction held 4 bases outside the gene matches. This CDR3 contains 14 residues. Germline V gives CDR1 SGDLS, CDR2 YYNGEE. CDR3 sequence (DNA): TGTGCCAGCAGCGTAGGCGGGAGTGGGAATGAGCAGTTCTTC. Protein: CASSVGGSGNEQFF.

The V and J genes are TRBV9 and TRBJ2-7, with TRBD1 matching 7 bases. V was pared by 6 bases and J by 3 bases, with 12 bases of the junction left unmatched. The germline V gene encodes CDR1 SGDLS and CDR2 YYNGEE. The CDR3 covers 15 residues. The DNA for the CDR3 is TGTGCCAGCAACGACAGGGACAGTGGGAACTACGAGCAGTACTTC. This gives the protein CASNDRDSGNYEQYF. Variable domain in full (rest from reference TRBV9 and TRBJ2-7): DSGVTQTPKHLITATGQRVTLRCSPRSGDLSVYWYQQSLDQGLQFLIQYYNGEERAKGNILERFSAQQFPDLHSELNLSSLELGDSALYFCASNDRDSGNYEQYFGPGTRLTVT.

The V and J genes are TRBV27 and TRBJ2-7; 11 bases are shared with TRBD2. This CDR3 is 15 amino acids long. From germline, CDR1 is MNHEY and CDR2 SMNVEV (reference sequence). V shed 5 bases and J 5 bases; nucleotides not matched to a gene: 8. Here the CDR3 reads CASSPYLGLADEQYF. In DNA, the CDR3 is TGTGCCAGCAGTCCATACTTGGGACTAGCGGACGAGCAGTACTTC.

The CDR3 DNA sequence: TGCGCCAGCAGCCCTACTAGCGGGAGTGGAACCGGGGAGCTGTTTTTT. It is translated as CASSPTSGSGTGELFF. The genes are TRBV4-3 and TRBJ2-2; 11 nucleotides match TRBD2. J was trimmed by 5 bases and V by 4 bases; bases with no gene match: 6. The length of the CDR3 is 16 residues. CDR1 and CDR2 (germline): LGHNA, YSLEER.

The chain has TRBV30 and TRBJ1-2; tentatively, D is TRBD1 (6 bases). Germline CDR1 GTSNPN, CDR2 SVGIG (reference sequence). The V and J ends lost 2 bases and 7 bases respectively, with 14 bases between them. The CDR3 runs to 13 residues. CDR3 region: CAWSKHRAGGYTF. CDR3 sequence (DNA): TGTGCCTGGAGTAAACACAGGGCTGGTGGCTACACCTTC. Supplemented by reference TRBV30 and TRBJ1-2, the full variable domain reads SQTIHQWPATLVQPVGSPLSLECTVEGTSNPNLYWYRQAAGRGLQLLFYSVGIGQISSEVPQNLSASRPQDRQFILSSKKLLLSDSGFYLCAWSKHRAGGYTFGSGTRLTVV.

The V and J genes are TRBV10-3 and TRBJ1-2; unclear D gene. Germline V gives CDR1 ENHRY, CDR2 SYGVKD. V was clipped by 0 bases and J by 0 bases, with 8 bases between them. The CDR3 is 15 amino acids. The CDR3 region has the DNA TGTGCCATCAGTGAGTCCACGGTCACTAACTATGGCTACACCTTC. The encoded protein is CAISESTVTNYGYTF.

The chain couples TRBV5-1 to TRBJ2-3; 7 positions agree with TRBD1. There are 17 residues in the CDR3. The trim removed 4 bases at V and 2 bases at J, leaving 13 bases unmatched. Germline V CDR1 and CDR2: SGHRS, YFSETQ. CDR3: CASSPGTVGSPTDTQYF. Written as DNA, the CDR3 is TGCGCCAGCAGCCCCGGGACAGTTGGGTCCCCCACAGATACGCAGTATTTT.

CDR3 protein: CASSRDRGQPPNYGYTF. CDR3 DNA: TGTGCCAGCAGCCGGGACAGGGGTCAGCCTCCTAACTATGGCTACACCTTC. The genes are TRBV7-9 and TRBJ1-2; 10 bases align to TRBD1. The CDR3 sequence is 17 residues long. CDR1 and CDR2 (germline): SEHNR, FQNEAQ (reference sequence). After removal of 5 bases from V and 0 bases from J, the junction contained 9 bases not matched to a gene.

The chain recombines TRBV7-9 with TRBJ1-5; D is possibly TRBD1 (5 bases). V was shortened by 0 bases and J by 0 bases, with 9 bases between the two germline ends. Germline CDR1 is SEHNR and CDR2 is FQNEAQ (reference sequence). The CDR3 is made up of 16 amino acids. Written as DNA, the CDR3 is TGTGCCAGCAGCTTAGCTGGGGGGAATAGCAATCAGCCCCAGCATTTT. The encoded protein is CASSLAGGNSNQPQHF.

The chain links TRBV27 to TRBJ1-1; no clear D gene. This CDR3 has 13 amino acids. V lost 6 bases and J lost 1, with 9 bases in between. Germline lookup yields CDR1 MNHEY and CDR2 SMNVEV (reference sequence). The CDR3 DNA sequence: TGTGCCAGCAGGGAAGACACGAACACTGAAGCTTTCTTT. This codes for CASREDTNTEAFF.

The chain has TRBV9 and TRBJ2-7, with 8 bases lining up with TRBD2. The V gene end was trimmed by 4 bases and the J gene end by 5 bases; junction bases not matched to a gene: 11. The CDR3 contains 15 residues. CDR1 and CDR2 (germline): SGDLS, YYNGEE. The CDR3 DNA follows: TGTGCCAGCAGCCCCGGGGGGGCCCCGGGGGACGAGCAGTACTTC. It encodes CASSPGGAPGDEQYF.

This chain links TRBV5-1 with TRBJ2-5; D remains ambiguous. CDR1 is SGHRS and CDR2 is YFSETQ in the germline V gene. The CDR3 loop spans 12 amino acids. Trimming shortened V by 4 bases and J by 1 base, and 5 bases separated the two germline ends. The CDR3 DNA is TGCGCCAGCAGCCCAGTCCAAGAGACCCAGTACTTC. Its translation: CASSPVQETQYF. Combining the CDR3 with reference TRBV5-1 and TRBJ2-5 gives the whole variable domain KAGVTQTPRYLIKTRGQQVTLSCSPISGHRSVSWYQQTPGQGLQFLFEYFSETQRNKGNFPGRFSGRQFSNSRSEMNVSTLELGDSALYLCASSPVQETQYFGPGTRLLVL.

In its sample, this clone was seen once. The J gene is TRBJ2-4, the V gene TRBV11-2; D is unresolved. This CDR3 spans 13 amino acids. Germline values: CDR1 SGHAT, CDR2 FQNNGV. V dropped 4 bases and J dropped 2 bases, with 6 bases sitting between them. In nucleotides, the CDR3 is TGTGCCAGCAGCTCGCACACCAAAAACATTCAGTACTTC. It translates to CASSSHTKNIQYF.

V and J are TRBV13 and TRBJ2-7; D possibly corresponds to TRBD2 (6 bases). Germline loops: CDR1 PRHDT, CDR2 FYEKMQ (reference sequence). The CDR3 loop spans 14 amino acids. V gave up 2 bases and J gave up 0 bases, with 8 bases separating them. CDR3 loop: CASSLLGSSYEQYF. As DNA, the CDR3 is TGTGCCAGCAGCTTACTCGGGAGCTCCTACGAGCAGTACTTC.

V gene TRBV27 combines with J gene TRBJ2-7; D unresolved. The CDR3 totals 15 residues. From germline, CDR1 is MNHEY and CDR2 SMNVEV (reference sequence). Trimming removed 7 bases from V and 0 bases from J, with 16 bases in between. The CDR3 protein is CASKNLEENSYEQYF. As DNA, the CDR3 is TGTGCCAGCAAAAACCTTGAGGAGAACTCCTACGAGCAGTACTTC.

The chain couples TRBV10-2 to TRBJ1-1; D is undetermined. Trimming pared 6 bases from V and 0 bases from J, leaving 8 bases between. Germline CDR1 reads WSHSY; CDR2 reads SAAADI. The CDR3 consists of 13 residues. CDR3 in amino acids: CASSELMNTEAFF. CDR3 coding DNA: TGCGCCAGCAGCGAACTTATGAACACTGAAGCTTTCTTT.

The chain couples TRBV19 to TRBJ1-2; D is undetermined. The CDR3 runs to 13 residues. Between the trimmed V and J ends, which lost 5 bases and 11 bases, there was a span of 18 bases. Per germline, CDR1 LNHDA and CDR2 SQIVND (reference sequence). This CDR3 is CASSGSGSGSYTF. DNA for the CDR3: TGTGCCAGTAGTGGGTCGGGGAGTGGTTCTTACACCTTC. The full variable domain, completed using reference TRBV19 and TRBJ1-2, is DGGITQSPKYLFRKEGQNVTLSCEQNLNHDAMYWYRQDPGQGLRLIYYSQIVNDFQKGDIAEGYSVSREKKESFPLTVTSAQKNPTAFYLCASSGSGSGSYTFGSGTRLTVV.

The V and J genes are TRBV2 and TRBJ2-7; maybe TRBD1 (6 bases). The V gene lost 3 bases and the J gene lost 4 bases, with 10 bases spanning the gap. The germline gives CDR1 SNHLY, CDR2 FYNNEI. The CDR3 has 13 residues. CDR3 sequence (DNA): TGTGCCAGCAGTGATGACAGGTGGTACGAGCAGTACTTC. As protein: CASSDDRWYEQYF.

This rearrangement joins TRBV10-1 to TRBJ1-5; TRBD1 might be the D (6 bases). CDR1 and CDR2 (germline): WNHNN, SYGVQD (reference sequence). There are 16 residues in the CDR3. The germline V and J ends were trimmed by 8 bases and 4 bases, with 21 bases remaining between them. The CDR3 reads CASRREGGLGNQPQHF. CDR3 in DNA: TGCGCCAGCCGAAGGGAGGGGGGGTTAGGGAATCAGCCCCAGCATTTT.

The V and J genes are TRBV14 and TRBJ2-1; 9 nucleotides line up with TRBD2. The CDR3 contains 17 residues. With 1 base clipped from V and 6 bases from J, the junction kept 10 bases outside the gene matches. CDR1 and CDR2 from the germline V gene are SGHDN and FVKESK. The CDR3 loop is CASSQVLTLTSGNEQFF. As DNA, the CDR3 is TGTGCCAGCAGCCAAGTCCTAACTTTGACTAGCGGCAATGAGCAGTTCTTC.

The chain has TRBV5-1 and TRBJ2-7; D possibly corresponds to TRBD2 (6 bases). V lost 4 bases and J 3 bases, leaving 8 bases between the germline ends. Germline CDR1 reads SGHRS; CDR2 reads YFSETQ. The CDR3 is 12 residues long. DNA for the CDR3: TGCGCCAGCAGCCCGGGGGTCTACGAGCAGTACTTC. Translated, it gives CASSPGVYEQYF.

This chain links TRBV13 with TRBJ1-1; D is possibly TRBD1 (6 bases). The germline V and J ends were trimmed by 1 base and 1 base, with 16 bases remaining between them. The CDR3 runs to 17 residues. Germline-derived CDR1 and CDR2 are PRHDT and FYEKMQ (reference sequence). The CDR3 bases are TGTGCCAGCAGCTTAGAACGAGGGGACACTCGGAACACTGAAGCTTTCTTT. As protein: CASSLERGDTRNTEAFF. Full variable domain (outside the CDR3, taken from reference TRBV13 and TRBJ1-1): AAGVIQSPRHLIKEKRETATLKCYPIPRHDTVYWYQQGPGQDPQFLISFYEKMQSDKGSIPDRFSAQQFSDYHSELNMSSLELGDSALYFCASSLERGDTRNTEAFFGQGTRLTVV.

V and J are TRBV27 and TRBJ2-6; no definite D call. The CDR3 is made up of 17 amino acids. The V end lost 5 bases, the J end lost 0 bases, and 14 bases lay between the germline ends. Germline V CDR1 and CDR2: MNHEY, SMNVEV (reference sequence). CDR3 sequence (DNA): TGTGCCAGCAGTGAACCCTCTCCGAGCTCTGGGGCCAACGTCCTGACTTTC. Translation: CASSEPSPSSGANVLTF.

The chain is built from TRBV19 and TRBJ2-1; 7 bases are shared with TRBD1. Germline CDR1 LNHDA, CDR2 SQIVND (reference sequence). V trimming: 5 bases; J trimming: 5 bases; junction bases outside the gene matches: 6. This CDR3 contains 14 residues. CDR3 sequence (DNA): TGTGCCAGTAGTTGGACAGGTTTTGACAATGAGCAGTTCTTC. This encodes CASSWTGFDNEQFF. The variable domain in full, completed from reference TRBV19 and TRBJ2-1, reads DGGITQSPKYLFRKEGQNVTLSCEQNLNHDAMYWYRQDPGQGLRLIYYSQIVNDFQKGDIAEGYSVSREKKESFPLTVTSAQKNPTAFYLCASSWTGFDNEQFFGPGTRLTVL.

This clone was detected only once. The chain carries TRBV15 and TRBJ1-5; 7 nucleotides match TRBD1. The V gene end was trimmed by 3 bases and the J gene end by 0 bases; junction bases not matched to a gene: 5. The length of the CDR3 is 16 residues. The germline V gene encodes CDR1 LNHNV and CDR2 YYDKDF (reference sequence). The CDR3 DNA follows: TGTGCCACCAGCAGTGAAAGACAGGGTAGCAATCAGCCCCAGCATTTT. This codes for CATSSERQGSNQPQHF.

The rearrangement joins TRBV23-1 to TRBJ2-7; TRBD1 is a possible D gene (6 bases). TRBV23-1 has ORF status, its function being uncertain. The CDR3 runs to 11 residues. The ends were cut back, 8 bases at V and 4 bases at J, with 9 bases in the middle. CDR3 sequence reads: CASQGMYEQYF. CDR3 nucleotide sequence: TGCGCCAGCCAGGGGATGTACGAGCAGTACTTC.

This rearrangement joins TRBV5-6 to TRBJ2-5, with 7 bases matching TRBD2. V lost 4 bases, J lost 9 bases, and 6 bases stayed unmatched. The CDR3 is made up of 12 amino acids. Germline CDR1 SGHDT, CDR2 YYEEEE. CDR3 DNA sequence: TGTGCCAGCAGCCTAGGTCGGGGGGCCCAGTACTTC. Its translation is CASSLGRGAQYF.